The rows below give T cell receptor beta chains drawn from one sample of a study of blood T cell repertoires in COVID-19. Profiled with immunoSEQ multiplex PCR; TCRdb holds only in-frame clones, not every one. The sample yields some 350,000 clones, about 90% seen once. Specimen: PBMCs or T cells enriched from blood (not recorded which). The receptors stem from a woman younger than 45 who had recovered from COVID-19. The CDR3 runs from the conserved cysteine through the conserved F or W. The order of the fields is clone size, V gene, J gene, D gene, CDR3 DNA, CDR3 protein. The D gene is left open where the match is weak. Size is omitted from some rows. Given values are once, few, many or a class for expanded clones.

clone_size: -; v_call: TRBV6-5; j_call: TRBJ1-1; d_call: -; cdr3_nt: TGTGCCAGCAGCCTTAACATAAACGCTAACACTGAAGCTTTCTTT; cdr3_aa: CASSLNINANTEAFF
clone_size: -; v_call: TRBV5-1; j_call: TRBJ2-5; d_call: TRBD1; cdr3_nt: TGCGCCAGCAGCAGGGGACAGGGGGGAGTTGAGACCCAGTACTTC; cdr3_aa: CASSRGQGGVETQYF
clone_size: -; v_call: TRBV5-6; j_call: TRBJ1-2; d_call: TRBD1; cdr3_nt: TGTGCCAGCAGCTTCGACAGGGGTCGGAACTATGGCTACACCTTC; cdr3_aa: CASSFDRGRNYGYTF
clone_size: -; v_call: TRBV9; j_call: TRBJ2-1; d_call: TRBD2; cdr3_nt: TGTGCCAGCAGCGTAGTCTCGGGGGGGCACAATGAGCAGTTCTTC; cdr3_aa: CASSVVSGGHNEQFF
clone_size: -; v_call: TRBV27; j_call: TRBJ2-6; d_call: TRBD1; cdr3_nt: TGTGCCAGCAGTTTGTACGGACAGGGCCCTCTATCTGGGGCCAACGTCCTGACTTTC; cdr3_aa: CASSLYGQGPLSGANVLTF
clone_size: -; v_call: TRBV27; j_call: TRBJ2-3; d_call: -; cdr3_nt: TGTGCCAGCAGTTGGCGGGACAGATCTAGCACAGATACGCAGTATTTT; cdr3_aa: CASSWRDRSSTDTQYF
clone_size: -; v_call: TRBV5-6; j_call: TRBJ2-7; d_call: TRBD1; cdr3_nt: TGTGCCAGCAGCTCCCTGGGATTTATTCGGACAGGGGGATCCAGAGAGCAGTACTTC; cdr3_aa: CASSSLGFIRTGGSREQYF
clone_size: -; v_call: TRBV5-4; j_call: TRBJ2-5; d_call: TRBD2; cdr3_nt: TGTGCCAGCCGACCCCGGGGGGGTCAAGAGACCCAGTACTTC; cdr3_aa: CASRPRGGQETQYF
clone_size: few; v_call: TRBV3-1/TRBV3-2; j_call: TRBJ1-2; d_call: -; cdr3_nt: TGTGCCAGCAGCCTCCCAAATAACTATGGCTACACCTTC; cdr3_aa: CASSLPNNYGYTF
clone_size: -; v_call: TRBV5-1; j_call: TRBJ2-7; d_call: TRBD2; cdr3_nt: TGCGCCAGCAGCTGGCCACGCCCGACTAGCGGGGGTTCCTACGAGCAGTACTTC; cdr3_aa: CASSWPRPTSGGSYEQYF
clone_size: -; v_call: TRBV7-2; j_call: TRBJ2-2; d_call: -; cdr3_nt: TGTGCCAGCAGCTTACAGAGTGGAGGGGGCCGCGGCACCGGGGAGCTGTTTTTT; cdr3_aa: CASSLQSGGGRGTGELFF
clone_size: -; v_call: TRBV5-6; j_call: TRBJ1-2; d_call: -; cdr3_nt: TGTGCCAGCAGCTTGGTTGTTTCCCGGGGCTACACCTTC; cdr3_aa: CASSLVVSRGYTF
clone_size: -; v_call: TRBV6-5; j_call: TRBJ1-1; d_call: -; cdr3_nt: TGTGCCAGCAGTCGGAGCACTGAAGCTTTCTTT; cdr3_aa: CASSRSTEAFF
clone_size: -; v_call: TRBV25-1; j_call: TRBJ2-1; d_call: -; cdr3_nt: TGTGCCAGCAGTGAAGAGTACAATGAGCAGTTCTTC; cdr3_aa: CASSEEYNEQFF
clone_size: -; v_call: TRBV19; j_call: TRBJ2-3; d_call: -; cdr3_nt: TGTGCCAGTAGTAGGGGGGAGTCGAGGACAGATACGCAGTATTTT; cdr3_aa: CASSRGESRTDTQYF
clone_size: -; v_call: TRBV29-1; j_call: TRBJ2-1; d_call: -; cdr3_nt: TGCAGCGTTAGGACAAACAGCAATGAGCAGTTCTTC; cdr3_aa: CSVRTNSNEQFF
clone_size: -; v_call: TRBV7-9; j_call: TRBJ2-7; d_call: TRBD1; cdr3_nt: TGTGCCAGTCAAGGGGGCTCTAAATCCTACGAGCAGTACTTC; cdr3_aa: CASQGGSKSYEQYF